The following is a T cell receptor beta chain sequence with its context. Other nucleotide sequences from this sample produce the same CDR3. All patients experienced relapse after autologous stem cell transplantation, and brentuximab vedotin exposure was variable. Under best response, outcomes were complete response, partial response or progressive disease. Clones were sequenced by immunoSEQ multiplex PCR, and TCRdb holds only the in-frame ones, with some missing. Of about 150,000 clones in the sample, around 84% were seen once. The data derive from a study of PD-1 blockade in classical Hodgkin lymphoma. The V end lost 3 bases, the J end lost 4 bases, and 9 bases lay between the germline ends. Germline-derived CDR1 and CDR2 are LNHDA and SQIVND (reference sequence). CDR3 length: 13 amino acids.

The sequenced sample was peripheral blood mononuclear cells (PBMCs), obtained before the second cycle of nivolumab. The chain recombines TRBV19 with TRBJ1-1; D gene uncertain. The receptor comes from a human donor with classical Hodgkin lymphoma. The CDR3 is CASSIGGFTEAFF. CDR3 nucleotide sequence: TGTGCCAGTAGTATCGGCGGCTTCACTGAAGCTTTCTTT.